This TCR beta chain was sequenced during a study of T-cell memory formation after mild COVID-19. Study-level information: There were largely donor-specific TCR clusters.

The study, taken as a whole, reports: Clones shrinking between day 15 and 85 showed a balanced CD4/CD8 split, and those that grew later tilted toward CD4+. Researchers found some responding clones in pre-infection memory, a sign that cross-reactive memory joined.

With 6 bases removed from V and 1 base from J, the gap between germline ends came to 11 bases. The CDR3 runs 14 residues. 5'RACE with constant-segment primers built TCRalpha and TCRbeta cDNA libraries with UMIs. MiXCR was run by TCRdb on the 5' RACE reads, yielding one entry per CDR3 protein. The sample records around 500,000 distinct CDR3 sequences, 18% being singletons. This clonotype has just a few counts. Its target is not known. This chain uses TRBV12-3 or TRBV12-4 with TRBJ2-3, with D uncertain. This receptor was obtained from an adult woman who had mild COVID-19 (a few samples of this study predate the infection). Cell type and time point are not known. Sample: PBMCs or a T cell subset sorted from them (not recorded which). The CDR3 nucleotides are TGTGCCAGCAGCGTGTGGGCGGGCACAGATACGCAGTATTTT. Encoded protein: CASSVWAGTDTQYF.